This is a list of T cell receptor beta chains from one sample in a study of cytomegalovirus exposure and HLA in healthy donors. The table came from immunoSEQ multiplex PCR; TCRdb's copy has only in-frame clones and leaves some out. Among fewer than 250,000 clones listed, over 70% were seen once. The sequenced material came from PBMCs. The receptors stem from a man in his forties in good health and CMV-seropositive. The CDR3 runs from the conserved cysteine through the conserved F or W. Not all rows give a size; the values are once, few, many and, for expanded clones, a class.

abundance | j_gene | len | v_gene | CDR3aa
- | TRBJ2-4 | 15 | TRBV6-6 | CASSPSPAAKNSQYF
- | TRBJ1-4 | 15 | TRBV28 | CASSPTGGFNEKLFF
- | TRBJ1-4 | 14 | TRBV2 | CASRDRGTNEKLFF
- | TRBJ2-2 | 16 | TRBV7-9 | CASRDLGLPNTGELFF
- | TRBJ1-1 | 15 | TRBV6-5 | CASRYRDRGAPEAFF
- | TRBJ1-3 | 18 | TRBV5-1 | CASSLRGQGSASGNTIYF
- | TRBJ2-5 | 15 | TRBV5-4 | CASSLVAGRGETQYF
- | TRBJ1-2 | 13 | TRBV7-6 | CASSLNQGKGYTF
- | TRBJ2-5 | 14 | TRBV30 | CAWSVTTPPETQYF
once | TRBJ2-3 | 15 | TRBV5-4 | CASKPGLDIRDTQYF
- | TRBJ1-5 | 16 | TRBV7-8 | CASSLGQGAGNQPQHF
- | TRBJ2-1 | 17 | TRBV18 | CASSPPRSGSSYNEQFF
- | TRBJ1-2 | 16 | TRBV9 | CASSVSRDRAGYGYTF
- | TRBJ2-2 | 18 | TRBV10-1 | CASSETLAGAGGTGELFF
- | TRBJ2-3 | 18 | TRBV5-1 | CASSAGTSVLSSTDTQYF
- | TRBJ2-5 | 15 | TRBV2 | CASRGRGGHRETQYF
- | TRBJ2-1 | 14 | TRBV11-2 | CASSLAAESNEQFF
once | TRBJ2-2 | 17 | TRBV5-4 | CASSLGLAGGLGGELFF
- | TRBJ2-1 | 15 | TRBV2 | CASTGGRDSYNEQFF
- | TRBJ1-3 | 16 | TRBV30 | CAWSRRTASSGNTIYF
- | TRBJ2-1 | 13 | TRBV2 | CASSALRAREQFF
- | TRBJ2-1 | 12 | TRBV7-9 | CASRTGSNEQFF
- | TRBJ2-1 | 16 | TRBV7-2 | CASSLPGQGSYNEQFF
- | TRBJ2-7 | 11 | TRBV27 | CASSSAYEQYF
- | TRBJ2-5 | 14 | TRBV5-1 | CASSNGQLKETQYF
- | TRBJ2-7 | 17 | TRBV7-9 | CASSSLRGLATPYEQYF
- | TRBJ2-2 | 16 | TRBV10-3 | CAIGGSGATNTGELFF
- | TRBJ1-1 | 13 | TRBV5-1 | CASSLLAGQQAFF
- | TRBJ2-5 | 15 | TRBV18 | CASSPPQGPQGTQYF
- | TRBJ1-1 | 14 | TRBV7-3 | CASSLRGANTEAFF
- | TRBJ2-7 | 15 | TRBV5-1 | CASSLPGSRVYEQYF
- | TRBJ2-7 | 16 | TRBV7-9 | CASSLGAGLSSYEQYF
- | TRBJ1-1 | 13 | TRBV30 | CAWSEGRVPEAFF
- | TRBJ2-2 | 14 | TRBV11-2 | CASSFTGNTGELFF
- | TRBJ2-5 | 16 | TRBV27 | CASSRGTLRYQETQYF
- | TRBJ1-3 | 13 | TRBV6-1 | CASSYGRGRTIYF
- | TRBJ2-1 | 13 | TRBV6-5 | CASSLQGYNEQFF
- | TRBJ1-1 | 13 | TRBV5-1 | CASSLGPDTEAFF
few | TRBJ2-7 | 15 | TRBV7-2 | CASSTYRQGVYEQYF
- | TRBJ1-2 | 14 | TRBV14 | CASSQDLTSPGYTF
- | TRBJ1-1 | 16 | TRBV28 | CASSLRQGSGNTEAFF
- | TRBJ1-1 | 14 | TRBV6-1 | CASSERQTNTEAFF
- | TRBJ1-2 | 14 | TRBV11-2 | CASSSGTGVSGYTF
- | TRBJ1-1 | 19 | TRBV5-8 | CASSTGAGGSSGGRTEAFF
- | TRBJ1-4 | 12 | TRBV28 | CATGGQSPMKFF
- | TRBJ2-3 | 13 | TRBV7-2 | CASRAASTDTQYF
- | TRBJ1-2 | 14 | TRBV10-3 | CAITRDRESYGYTF